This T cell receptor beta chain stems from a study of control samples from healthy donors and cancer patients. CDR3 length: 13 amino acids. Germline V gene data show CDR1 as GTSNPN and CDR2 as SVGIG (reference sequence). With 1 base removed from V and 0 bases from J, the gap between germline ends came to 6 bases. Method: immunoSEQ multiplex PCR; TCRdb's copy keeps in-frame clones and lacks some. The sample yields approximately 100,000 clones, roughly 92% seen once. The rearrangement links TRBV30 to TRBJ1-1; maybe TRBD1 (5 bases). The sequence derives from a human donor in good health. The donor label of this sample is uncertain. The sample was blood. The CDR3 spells CAWSGQLNTEAFF. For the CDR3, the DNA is TGTGCCTGGAGTGGACAGTTGAACACTGAAGCTTTCTTT.